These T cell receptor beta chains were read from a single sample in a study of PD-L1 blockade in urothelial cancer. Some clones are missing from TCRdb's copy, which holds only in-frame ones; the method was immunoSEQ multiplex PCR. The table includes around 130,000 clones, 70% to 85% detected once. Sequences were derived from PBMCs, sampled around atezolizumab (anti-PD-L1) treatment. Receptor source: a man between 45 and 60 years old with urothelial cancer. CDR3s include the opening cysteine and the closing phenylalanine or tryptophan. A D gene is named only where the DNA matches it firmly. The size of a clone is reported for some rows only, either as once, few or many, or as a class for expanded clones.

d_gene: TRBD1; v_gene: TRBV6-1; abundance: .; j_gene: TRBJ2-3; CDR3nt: TGTGCCAGCAGTGAAGCGGTGGAAGGGGGCACTAGCACAGATACGCAGTATTTT; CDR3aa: CASSEAVEGGTSTDTQYF
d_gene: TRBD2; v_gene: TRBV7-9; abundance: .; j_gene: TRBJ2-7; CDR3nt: TGTGCCAGCAGCTTAGTGGGAGGGACCGGCGAGCAGTACTTC; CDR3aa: CASSLVGGTGEQYF
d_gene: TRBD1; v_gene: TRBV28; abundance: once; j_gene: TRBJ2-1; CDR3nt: TGTGCCAGCAGTGCCGGGACAGGGCAGACCCAAGGGCAGTTCTTC; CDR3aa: CASSAGTGQTQGQFF
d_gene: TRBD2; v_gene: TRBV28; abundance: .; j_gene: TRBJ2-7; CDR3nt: TGTGCCAGCCAAACAGGAGGACTAGCTGCATACGAGCAGTACTTC; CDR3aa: CASQTGGLAAYEQYF
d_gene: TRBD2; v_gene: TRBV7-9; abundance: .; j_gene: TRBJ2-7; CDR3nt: TGTGCCAGCAGCTCGCCCGGGACTACCACCTACGAGCAGTACTTC; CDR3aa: CASSSPGTTTYEQYF
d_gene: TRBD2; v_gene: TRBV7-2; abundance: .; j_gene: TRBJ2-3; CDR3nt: TGTGCCAGCAGTTTCGCTAGCGGGAGGGGAGCAGATACGCAGTATTTT; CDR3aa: CASSFASGRGADTQYF
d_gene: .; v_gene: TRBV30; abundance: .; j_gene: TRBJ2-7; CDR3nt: TGTGCCTCCGGTACCCAGGGCCCCTACGAGCAGTACTTC; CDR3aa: CASGTQGPYEQYF
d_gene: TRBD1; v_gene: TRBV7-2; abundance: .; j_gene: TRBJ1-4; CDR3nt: TGTGCCAGCAGCTTGAGTCAAGGGGGCAGAGAAAAACTGTTTTTT; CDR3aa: CASSLSQGGREKLFF
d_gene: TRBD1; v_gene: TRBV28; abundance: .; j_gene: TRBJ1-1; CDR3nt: TGTGCCACCACAGGGGGCCGGACGGCTTTCTTT; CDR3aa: CATTGGRTAFF
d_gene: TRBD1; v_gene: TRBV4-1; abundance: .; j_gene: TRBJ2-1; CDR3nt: TGCGCCAGCAGCCAAGACTCCGGGACAGGGCAGTTCTTC; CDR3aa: CASSQDSGTGQFF
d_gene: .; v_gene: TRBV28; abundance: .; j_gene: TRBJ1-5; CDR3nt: TGTGCCAGCAGTTCAACCCTCAGGCTCCAGCATTTT; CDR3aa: CASSSTLRLQHF
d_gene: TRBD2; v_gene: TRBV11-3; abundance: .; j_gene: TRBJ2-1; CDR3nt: TGTGCCAGCAGCTTAGGGGGGACTAGCGCTTACAATGAGCAGTTCTTC; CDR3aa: CASSLGGTSAYNEQFF
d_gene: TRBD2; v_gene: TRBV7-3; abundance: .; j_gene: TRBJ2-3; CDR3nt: TGTGCCAGCAGCACCCGGACTAGCGGACCAGATACGCAGTATTTT; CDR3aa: CASSTRTSGPDTQYF
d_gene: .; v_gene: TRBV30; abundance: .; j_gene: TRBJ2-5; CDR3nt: TGTGCCTGGAGTGTACTAGCTAACTCCCTCCAAGAGACCCAGTACTTC; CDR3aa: CAWSVLANSLQETQYF
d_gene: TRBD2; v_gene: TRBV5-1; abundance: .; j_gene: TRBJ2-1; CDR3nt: TGCGCCAGCAGCTCGAGGGGGACTAGCGGAAACAATGAGCAGTTCTTC; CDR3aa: CASSSRGTSGNNEQFF
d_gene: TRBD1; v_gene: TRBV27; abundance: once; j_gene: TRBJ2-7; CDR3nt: TGTGCCAGCAGTTGCCCGACCGCTTTACAGGGGATGCAGTCCTACGAGCAGTACTTC; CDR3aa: CASSCPTALQGMQSYEQYF
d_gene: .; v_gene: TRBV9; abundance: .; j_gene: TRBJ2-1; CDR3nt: TGTGCCAGCAGCGTAGCGGTCCAGTTCTTC; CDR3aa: CASSVAVQFF
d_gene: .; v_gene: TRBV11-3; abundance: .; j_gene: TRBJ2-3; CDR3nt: TGTGCCAGCAGCTTAACAGGGAGCACAGATACGCAGTATTTT; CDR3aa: CASSLTGSTDTQYF
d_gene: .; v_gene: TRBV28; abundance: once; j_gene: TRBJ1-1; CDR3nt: TGTGCCAGCAAGGGGGGGTTTGGGGTTCGGCTGATTAACACTGAAGCTTTCTTT; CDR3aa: CASKGGFGVRLINTEAFF
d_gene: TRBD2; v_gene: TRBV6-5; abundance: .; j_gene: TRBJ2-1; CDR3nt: TGTGCCAGCAGTTATACTAGCGGGAGGGTTAGCAATGAGCAGTTCTTC; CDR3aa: CASSYTSGRVSNEQFF